This T cell receptor beta chain was sequenced during a study of T-cell memory formation after mild COVID-19. This clonotype was picked up a small number of times. Its specificity is unknown. Study conclusions and caveats: Mainly in CM and EM were contracting CD4+ clones; CD8+ were in EMRA. There were some responding clones in pre-infection memory, which suggested that cross-reactive memory had joined. The second-wave clones peaking on day 37 were not confirmed as SARS-CoV-2-specific.

Trimming took off 3 bases at V and 7 bases at J, with 14 bases between the two ends. There are 14 residues in the CDR3. Per the germline V gene, CDR1 is SGHRS and CDR2 is YFSETQ. It was 5'RACE with constant-segment primers that produced the TCR alpha and TCR beta cDNA libraries, which carried sample barcodes and UMIs. Via MiXCR, TCRdb re-called the 5' RACE reads, giving one row per CDR3 protein. Here the sample spans a few hundred thousand distinct CDR3 sequences, 9.4% being singletons. The V call is TRBV5-1, the J call TRBJ1-3; possibly TRBD1 for D (6 bases). This receptor was taken from a man between 18 and 35 years old who had mild COVID-19 (a few samples of this study predate the infection). Cell type and time point are not known. Sequences were obtained from PBMCs or a T cell subset sorted from them (not recorded which). The CDR3 DNA reads TGCGCCAGCAGCTACCAGGGGAGGGCGAACACCATATATTTT. Its translation is CASSYQGRANTIYF.